Listed below are T cell receptor beta chains from one sample, sequenced in a study of radiation and T cells in renal cell carcinoma. The assay was immunoSEQ multiplex PCR, and TCRdb's table has in-frame clones only and misses some. The table lists about 120,000 clones, around 81% of them singletons. This specimen consisted of blood, obtained from a patient whose treatment included radiotherapy and nephrectomy. These receptors were obtained from a man over 45 with renal cell carcinoma. Each CDR3 is given with its conserved first and last residue. The order of the fields is clone size, J gene, CDR3 length, D gene, V gene, CDR3 DNA, CDR3 protein. D genes are given only for firm matches. Size values are once, few and many counts, or a class for expanded clones, and some rows have none.

>.|TRBJ2-2|13|.|TRBV6-5
TGTGCCAGCAGTTACTCGTTCACCGGGGAGCTGTTTTTT
CASSYSFTGELFF
>.|TRBJ2-2|17|.|TRBV5-1
TGCGCCAGCAGCTTAGCCTTAAAAGCCGCGAACACCGGGGAGCTGTTTTTT
CASSLALKAANTGELFF
>.|TRBJ1-4|17|TRBD1|TRBV27
TGTGCCAGCAGGGACAGGGGAGTATTCGCGACTAATGAAAAACTGTTTTTT
CASRDRGVFATNEKLFF
>.|TRBJ1-2|12|.|TRBV6-1
TGTGCCAGCAGTGAAAGTCAAGTGAGCTACACCTTC
CASSESQVSYTF
>.|TRBJ1-4|15|.|TRBV5-4
TGTGCCAGCAGCTTGAAGGCTGCAACTAATGAAAAACTGTTTTTT
CASSLKAATNEKLFF
>.|TRBJ1-1|13|.|TRBV7-9
TGTGCCAGCAGCGGCAGGGTGAACAGTGAAGCTTTCTTT
CASSGRVNSEAFF
>few|TRBJ1-5|16|TRBD1|TRBV6-1
TGTGCCAGCAGTGAAGAGCCGGGACAGGGGTTTCAGCCCCAGCATTTT
CASSEEPGQGFQPQHF
>.|TRBJ1-2|14|TRBD1|TRBV27
TGTGCCAGCAGTGGGGGACAGGTCCCCTACCTCTACACCTTC
CASSGGQVPYLYTF
>.|TRBJ1-4|13|.|TRBV19
TGTGCCAGTAGTCTTGACCTCAGAGAAAAACTGTTTTTT
CASSLDLREKLFF
>.|TRBJ2-7|15|.|TRBV21-1
TGTGCCAGCAGCAAAGCGCCCGAAATCTCCTACGAGCAGTACTTC
CASSKAPEISYEQYF
>once|TRBJ2-5|15|.|TRBV30
TGTGCCTGGAGTATCGGGGGAGATAGTGTTGAGACCCAGTACTTC
CAWSIGGDSVETQYF
>once|TRBJ2-3|17|TRBD2|TRBV18
TGTGCCAGCTCACCACCAGGGACTAGCGGGGGTACAGATACGCAGTATTTT
CASSPPGTSGGTDTQYF
>.|TRBJ2-2|15|TRBD2|TRBV11-2
TGTGCCAGCAGATCCGCCGTAGCGGGGACCGGGGAGCTGTTTTTT
CASRSAVAGTGELFF
>few|TRBJ1-1|14|.|TRBV6-5
TGTGCCAGCAGGCTGGACAGCTTTAACACTGAAGCTTTCTTT
CASRLDSFNTEAFF
>.|TRBJ2-1|13|TRBD1|TRBV7-2
TGTGCCAGCAGCTCACTGGGGACAGGTGAGCAGTTCTTC
CASSSLGTGEQFF
>.|TRBJ1-2|15|.|TRBV5-4
TGTGCCAGCAGCTTGGGCGGTCCCTTCTTCTATGGCTACACCTTC
CASSLGGPFFYGYTF
>.|TRBJ2-7|15|.|TRBV28
TGTGCCAGCAGTCCCCCCACAGGGAAGGAGTACGAGCAGTACTTC
CASSPPTGKEYEQYF
>.|TRBJ1-1|14|.|TRBV11-3
TGTGCCAGCAGCGAGCAGGGAGGGAACACTGAAGCTTTCTTT
CASSEQGGNTEAFF
>few|TRBJ2-2|12|.|TRBV5-4
TGTGCCAGCAGCTTGATTACCGGGGAGCTGTTTTTT
CASSLITGELFF
>.|TRBJ2-7|14|.|TRBV28
TGTGCCAGCAGCCTACGGGAGAACCTAAACCCGCAGTACTTC
CASSLRENLNPQYF
>.|TRBJ2-3|15|.|TRBV7-2
TGTGCCAGCAGCACATCCCGGATCCGGTCAGATACGCAGTATTTT
CASSTSRIRSDTQYF
>.|TRBJ1-2|15|TRBD1|TRBV19
TGTGCCAGTAGTCCCACGGGACAGGGTAACTATGGCTACACCTTC
CASSPTGQGNYGYTF
>few|TRBJ1-1|14|TRBD1|TRBV29-1
TGCAGCGGGAGCGGCGGACAGGGGAACACTGAAGCTTTCTTT
CSGSGGQGNTEAFF
>.|TRBJ2-1|18|TRBD2|TRBV9
TGTGCCAGCAGCGTAGAGCCAACTAGCGGTCGAACCTACAATGAGCAGTTCTTC
CASSVEPTSGRTYNEQFF
>.|TRBJ2-7|13|.|TRBV5-6
TGTGCCAGCAGCTTCACAGGGGGGGACGAGCAGTACTTC
CASSFTGGDEQYF
>once|TRBJ2-7|15|.|TRBV29-1
TGCAGCGTTGAGTCTTCGGGCAGGTCTACCTACGAGCAGTACTTC
CSVESSGRSTYEQYF
>once|TRBJ2-1|15|.|TRBV28
TGTGCCAGCAGTTTAAGGAGGGTCGCCTACAATGAGCAGTTCTTC
CASSLRRVAYNEQFF
>.|TRBJ2-1|15|.|TRBV7-9
TGTGCCAGCAGCCTCCGGGGCCTAGCGGACAGAGAGCAGTTCTTC
CASSLRGLADREQFF
>.|TRBJ1-5|14|TRBD1|TRBV10-3
TGTGCCATCAGTGAGGCAGGGGGTGATCAGCCCCAGCATTTT
CAISEAGGDQPQHF
>.|TRBJ2-5|13|TRBD2|TRBV18
TGTGCCAGCTCACCTAGCGGGCAAGAGACCCAGTACTTC
CASSPSGQETQYF
>.|TRBJ2-1|22|.|TRBV9
TGTGCCAGCAGCGGTAGCGTACAGTCACAGAGGGGACGAGGTAATGCGATAAATGAGCAGTTCTTC
CASSGSVQSQRGRGNAINEQFF
>.|TRBJ2-5|12|TRBD2|TRBV6-5
TGTGCCAGCAGTCTAGCGGGAGAGACCCAGTACTTC
CASSLAGETQYF
>.|TRBJ2-1|13|.|TRBV5-1
TGCGCCAGCAGCTTGGAACTAGTCAATGAGCAGTTCTTC
CASSLELVNEQFF
>.|TRBJ1-2|15|TRBD1|TRBV7-8
TGTGCCAGCAGCTTAGCAGGCGGGACAGGAGATGGCTACACCTTC
CASSLAGGTGDGYTF
>.|TRBJ2-7|15|.|TRBV19
TGTGCCAGTAGTACTGGTGGGTATGGGGCCTACGAGCAGTACTTC
CASSTGGYGAYEQYF
>.|TRBJ2-7|14|TRBD2|TRBV2
TGTGCCAGCAGTTCGACTAGCGGAGGCTACGAGCAGTACTTC
CASSSTSGGYEQYF
>many|TRBJ1-5|16|.|TRBV6-4
TGTGCCAGCAGCACGGCGGGGATCCTTAGCAATCAGCCCCAGCATTTT
CASSTAGILSNQPQHF
>.|TRBJ2-3|13|.|TRBV9
TGTGCCAGCAGCGGAACAGGGTCAGATACGCAGTATTTT
CASSGTGSDTQYF
>.|TRBJ2-5|16|TRBD2|TRBV29-1
TGCAGCGTTGAAGGGGGAGAGCGGGGTCCCCAAGAGACCCAGTACTTC
CSVEGGERGPQETQYF
>.|TRBJ2-1|15|.|TRBV27
TGTGCCAGCAGTTTCTGGGCCACACGGCTGGGTGAGCAGTTCTTC
CASSFWATRLGEQFF
>.|TRBJ2-7|15|TRBD2|TRBV9
TGTGCCAGCAGCGTAGGGGCTAGCGGGAGTGAAGAGCAGTACTTC
CASSVGASGSEEQYF
>.|TRBJ1-2|13|.|TRBV18
TGTGCCAGCTCAGGGCCCCAATACTATGGCTACACCTTC
CASSGPQYYGYTF
>.|TRBJ1-3|16|.|TRBV13
TGTGCCAGCAGCGGACCAAGGCCCCCGGGTGGAAACACCATATATTTT
CASSGPRPPGGNTIYF
>.|TRBJ1-1|14|.|TRBV5-1
TGCGCCAGCAGCCCATTCCTGGCGAACACTGAAGCTTTCTTT
CASSPFLANTEAFF
>.|TRBJ2-7|15|TRBD2|TRBV28
TGTGCCAGCAGTTCGCCTAGCGGGACCGCTGGGGAGCAGTACTTC
CASSSPSGTAGEQYF